This T cell receptor beta chain was documented in a study of regulatory T cells in long-lasting Graves disease. The CDR3 extends over 12 amino acids. Germline V gives CDR1 MNHEY, CDR2 SVGEGT. The V and J ends lost 6 bases and 6 bases respectively, with 12 bases between them. Time point noted: newly diagnosed GD, antithyroid drugs for less than 3 months. Scientists built the TCR library using RNA that was extracted from PBMCs. The peripheral blood volume drawn was approximately 9.5 milliliters, and it was collected into EDTA tubes. Arm-PCR of CDR3 regions and iRepertoire HTBI primers were the basis on which TCR beta libraries were built. TCRdb itself ran the multiplex PCR reads through MiXCR, one entry per CDR3 protein. The sample includes roughly 500,000 distinct CDR3 sequences, about 14% of them seen just once. Whole-study results and caveats: Segments TRBV28, TRBJ1-2 and TRBJ2-5 showed preferential usage in persistent disease.

There are many counts of this clonotype. As yet, its antigen is unknown. These same data were also listed under a study on T cells in Graves' hyperthyroidism and ophthalmopathy.

The sequence came from a man aged 30 to 39 with Graves disease. The V gene is TRBV6-2 or TRBV6-3, the J gene TRBJ2-7; tentative D call: TRBD1 (5 bases). The sample here was peripheral blood mononuclear cells (PBMCs), taken at new diagnosis, from a patient treated with antithyroid drugs. The CDR3 DNA reads TGTGCCAGCAGCCGCTTGACAGCCGAGCAGTACTTC. Translating it yields CASSRLTAEQYF.